This note documents a single TCR beta chain sequence. Its cognate antigen is unknown. The method was immunoSEQ multiplex PCR; TCRdb's version includes in-frame clones alone and lacks a portion of them. The sample holds about 120,000 clones, around 92% seen once. The data were taken from a study of T cell repertoires and HLA-DP antigens. Study-level background: In vitro CD4+ alloreactivity was against HeLa-presented HLA-DP. DNA input averaged approximately 230 ng in sorted CD137+CD4+ and around 1,200 ng in pre-culture CD4+. Study conclusions and caveats: Antigen presentation used HeLa cells, with total CD4+ cells responding.

Trimming pared 4 bases from V and 4 bases from J, leaving 9 bases between. The V gene's germline CDR1 is SGDLS and CDR2 YYNGEE. The CDR3 extends over 12 amino acids. The sequenced material came from CD4+ T cells from PBMCs. This receptor was obtained from a woman younger than 30 in good health and CMV-seronegative. V and J are TRBV9 and TRBJ2-7; D is perhaps TRBD1 (5 bases). The CDR3 bases are TGTGCCAGCAGCCCCAGGGAATACGAGCAGTACGTC. Protein product: CASSPREYEQYV.